This T cell receptor beta chain was retrieved from a study of blood T cell repertoires in COVID-19. Study context: COVID-19 samples from acute and convalescent phases originated in the United States, Italy and Spain. PBMCs, B-cell-depleted T cells, or T cells provided the cDNA or gDNA that made up the material.

Worth noting for this clone: An end of the junction does not agree with germline; a read error may underlie this.

Germline V gene lookup returns CDR1 ENHRY and CDR2 SYGVKD. CDR3 length: 17 amino acids. Original methodology: The authors estimated nucleated cell counts from reference gene primer amplification. TCRdb's copy holds only in-frame clones and misses some; the assay was immunoSEQ multiplex PCR. V and J calls and clone size are those listed in that table; D and trimming were worked out from the DNA. The sample contains some 290,000 clones, 81% of which appear only once. This chain connects TRBV10-3 to TRBJ2-1; 9 positions match TRBD2. Sequenced sample: peripheral blood. The origin of this receptor is a woman aged 60-75 years with active or convalescent COVID-19. The DNA for the CDR3 is TGTGCCATCAGTGAGTCGGCGGGGGGGACCCGTTACATTGAGCAGTTCTTC. This translates into CAISESAGGTRYIEQFF.